What follows describes a single TCR beta chain. Its antigen remains unidentified. CDR1 and CDR2 (germline): MDHEN, SYDVKM. The length of the CDR3 is 16 residues. Trimming removed 6 bases at V and 8 bases at J, with 23 bases between. The data stem from a study of OX40 agonist ivuxolimab in advanced cancers. At the level of the study: Patient treatment consisted of intravenous ivuxolimab administration every 2 weeks at 0.01 to 10 mg/kg. The dose-escalation cohort had hepatocellular carcinoma, melanoma, renal cell or head and neck cancer. Study-wide findings and caveats: Low clonal expansion, among the lowest seen, marked partial responders at 0.1-3.0 mg/kg.

Here immunoSEQ multiplex PCR was the method, and the copy in TCRdb shows in-frame clones only, minus some. There are nearly 50,000 clones in the sample; 70% to 90% occur only once, and around half lies in the top ten. The V gene is TRBV28, the J gene TRBJ2-1; the D gene could be TRBD1 or TRBD2 (5 bases each). This clonotype originated in an adult with an advanced solid tumor such as melanoma, head and neck, liver or kidney cancer. The sequencing used CD4+ or CD8+ T cells sorted from blood, collected in a trial of the OX40 agonist ivuxolimab. The CDR3 nucleotides read TGTGCCAGCAGCCGTTCCGGGACCCCGCCTCTCGATGAGCAGTTCTTC. This sequence encodes CASSRSGTPPLDEQFF.